The 18 T cell receptor beta chains below come from one sample, sequenced in a study of cytomegalovirus exposure and HLA in healthy donors. PCR amplification relied on 60 Vbeta primers (plus 13 Jbeta primers). Some clones are missing from TCRdb's copy, which holds only in-frame ones; the method was immunoSEQ multiplex PCR. The data hold more than 150,000 clones, with around 80% observed a single time. The sample consisted of PBMCs. Receptor source: a girl aged 10 to 17 in good health and CMV-seropositive.

This chain links TRBV15 with TRBJ1-4; 10 bases line up with TRBD1. CDR1 and CDR2 from the germline V gene are LNHNV and YYDKDF (reference sequence). Trimming cost V 1 base and J 7 bases; bases outside gene matches: 3. The CDR3 runs to 15 residues. CDR3 DNA: TGTGCCACCAGCAGAGGGACAGGGGGTAGTGAAAAACTGTTTTTT. Its protein is CATSRGTGGSEKLFF.

The CDR3 here is CATSTDRGFGYTF. CDR3 bases: TGTGCCACCAGCACGGACAGGGGGTTTGGCTACACCTTC. This chain joins TRBV15 and TRBJ1-2, with TRBD1 matching over 10 bases. CDR3 length equals 13 residues. The germline V gene has CDR1 LNHNV and CDR2 YYDKDF (reference sequence). J lost 7 bases, V lost 4 bases, and 3 bases had no gene match.

This sequence joins TRBV5-6 and TRBJ1-1, with D hard to call. CDR3 length equals 11 residues. Between the trimmed V and J ends, which lost 0 bases and 10 bases, there was a span of 7 bases. Germline V gene lookup returns CDR1 SGHDT and CDR2 YYEEEE. CDR3 DNA sequence: TGTGCCAGCAGCTTGGGCGCCCTAGCTTTCTTT. Its protein product is CASSLGALAFF.

This clone turned up a few times. The V call is TRBV4-2, the J call TRBJ2-7, with 10 nucleotides matching TRBD2. Trimming took 4 bases from V and 2 from J; bases not matched to a gene: 5. The CDR3 covers 15 residues. Germline assignment: CDR1 LGHNA and CDR2 YNFKEQ. The CDR3 here is CASSLGTSEAYEQYF. The CDR3 DNA reads as TGTGCCAGCAGCCTAGGGACTAGCGAGGCCTACGAGCAGTACTTC.

V is TRBV9 and J is TRBJ2-1; possible D gene TRBD2, 6 bases. The V gene lost 0 bases and the J gene lost 0 bases, with 10 bases spanning the gap. The germline gives CDR1 SGDLS, CDR2 YYNGEE. This CDR3 has 16 residues. Here the CDR3 reads CASSVEAGSSYNEQFF. CDR3 nucleotide sequence: TGTGCCAGCAGCGTAGAAGCGGGCAGCTCCTACAATGAGCAGTTCTTC.

This chain's CDR3 is CASSQDFGLVATNEKLFF. The CDR3, as DNA: TGCGCCAGCAGCCAAGATTTCGGTTTGGTGGCAACTAATGAAAAACTGTTTTTT. The chain links TRBV4-3 to TRBJ1-4, with unresolved D. V was pared by 0 bases and J by 0 bases, with 14 bases between. CDR1 and CDR2 from the germline V gene are LGHNA and YSLEER. The CDR3 runs to 18 residues.

The genes are TRBV18 and TRBJ2-1; D may be TRBD2 (6 bases). Germline lookup yields CDR1 KGHSH and CDR2 LQKENI. This CDR3 has 15 residues. V was clipped by 6 bases and J by 4 bases, with 16 bases between them. Here the CDR3 reads CASSPTAGRYNEQFF. CDR3 bases: TGTGCCAGCTCCCCTACTGCGGGACGATACAATGAGCAGTTCTTC.

This clone was seen just once. The chain employs TRBV7-3 and TRBJ1-1, with D uncertain. Germline V gene sequence: CDR1 SGHTA, CDR2 FQGTGA. Between the trimmed V and J ends, which lost 2 bases and 4 bases, there was a span of 11 bases. The CDR3 spans 14 residues. CDR3 nucleotide sequence: TGTGCCAGCAGCTTAGAACCAAGAGGCACTGAAGCTTTCTTT. It specifies CASSLEPRGTEAFF.

The V gene is TRBV4-1, the J gene TRBJ1-2; no definite D call. V lost 0 bases and J lost 4, with 3 bases in between. The CDR3 consists of 12 residues. The germline V gene encodes CDR1 MGHRA and CDR2 YSYEKL. CDR3 nucleotide sequence: TGCGCCAGCAGCCAAGATAGCTATGGCTACACCTTC. Its translation is CASSQDSYGYTF.

This chain connects TRBV27 to TRBJ2-1, with a tentative D call TRBD2 (6 bases). CDR1 is MNHEY, CDR2 SMNVEV, per germline (reference sequence). The V and J ends lost 5 bases and 8 bases respectively, with 10 bases between them. The CDR3 is 12 amino acids. The CDR3 loop reads CASSGGWYEQFF. The CDR3 coding sequence is TGTGCCAGCAGTGGAGGGTGGTATGAGCAGTTCTTC.

The chain carries TRBV7-9 and TRBJ1-2; D remains unclear. V was pared by 4 bases and J by 5 bases, with 5 bases between. Germline V CDR1 and CDR2: SEHNR, FQNEAQ (reference sequence). The CDR3 has 11 amino acids. CDR3 region: CASSSQYGYTF. DNA for the CDR3: TGTGCCAGCAGCTCCCAATATGGCTACACCTTC.

The chain recombines TRBV9 with TRBJ2-2; the match to TRBD2 covers 8 bases. J was trimmed by 0 bases and V by 3 bases; bases with no gene match: 1. From germline, CDR1 is SGDLS and CDR2 YYNGEE. The CDR3 is made up of 15 amino acids. CDR3 nucleotides: TGTGCCAGCAGCGCTAGCGGGTCGAACACCGGGGAGCTGTTTTTT. It yields the protein CASSASGSNTGELFF. Based on the CDR3 plus reference TRBV9 and TRBJ2-2, the full variable domain is DSGVTQTPKHLITATGQRVTLRCSPRSGDLSVYWYQQSLDQGLQFLIQYYNGEERAKGNILERFSAQQFPDLHSELNLSSLELGDSALYFCASSASGSNTGELFFGEGSRLTVL.

J is TRBJ2-2 and V is TRBV7-6; the D gene is possibly TRBD1 (5 bases). This CDR3 comprises 15 residues. V lost 4 bases and J lost 8, with 17 bases in between. In germline, CDR1 is SGHVS, CDR2 FNYEAQ. Here the CDR3 reads CASSSLGRGRGELFF. The CDR3 nucleotides are TGTGCCAGCAGCTCCTTAGGAAGGGGCCGAGGGGAGCTGTTTTTT.

V is TRBV5-1 and J is TRBJ1-1, with 8 bases fitting TRBD1. This CDR3 has 12 residues. The V and J ends lost 5 bases and 5 bases, in that order; junction bases with no gene match: 2. From germline, CDR1 is SGHRS and CDR2 YFSETQ. The CDR3 here is CASSGQGTEAFF. The CDR3 coding sequence is TGCGCCAGCAGTGGACAGGGTACTGAAGCTTTCTTT. The whole variable domain, filled in from reference TRBV5-1 and TRBJ1-1, reads KAGVTQTPRYLIKTRGQQVTLSCSPISGHRSVSWYQQTPGQGLQFLFEYFSETQRNKGNFPGRFSGRQFSNSRSEMNVSTLELGDSALYLCASSGQGTEAFFGQGTRLTVV.

The gene calls are TRBV7-9 and TRBJ2-7; 7 bases line up with TRBD1. The V gene's germline CDR1 is SEHNR and CDR2 FQNEAQ (reference sequence). CDR3 length: 14 amino acids. Trimming cost V 4 bases and J 2 bases; bases outside gene matches: 5. CDR3 bases: TGTGCCAGCAGCTCCGGGACAGCGCCCTACGAGCAGTACTTC. Its translation is CASSSGTAPYEQYF.

The DNA for the CDR3 is TGTGCCACCAGCAGAGATAGTGGGACAGGGTACTCTGGGGCCAACGTCCTGACTTTC. Amino acids: CATSRDSGTGYSGANVLTF. The rearrangement links TRBV15 to TRBJ2-6, with 9 positions matching TRBD1. Trimming removed 0 bases from V and 0 bases from J; junction bases left unmatched: 6. Germline CDR1 reads LNHNV; CDR2 reads YYDKDF (reference sequence). CDR3 size: 19 residues.

This chain joins TRBV4-1 and TRBJ1-1; the D is unclear. CDR3 length: 15 residues. From germline, CDR1 is MGHRA and CDR2 YSYEKL. The V end lost 6 bases, the J end lost 1 base, and 15 bases lay between the germline ends. This CDR3 reads CASRTHGLPNTEAFF. DNA for the CDR3: TGCGCCAGCAGAACCCATGGGCTTCCGAACACTGAAGCTTTCTTT.

This chain connects TRBV27 to TRBJ1-2; D remains unclear. The CDR3 extends over 14 amino acids. V gave up 7 bases and J gave up 0 bases, with 12 bases separating them. CDR1 and CDR2 from the germline V gene are MNHEY and SMNVEV (reference sequence). The DNA of the CDR3 is TGTGCCAGCAACCCGCGGGGATCTAACTATGGCTACACCTTC. Translated: CASNPRGSNYGYTF.